A selection of T cell receptor beta chains follows, all from one sample in a study of post-analysis software for immune sequencing data. TCRdb reprocessed the PCR reads with MiXCR, giving one entry per CDR3 protein. Of approximately 660,000 distinct CDR3 sequences listed, approximately 59% are singletons. The sequenced sample consisted of blood. These receptors all stem from a girl aged 2 to 9 with multiple sclerosis. CDR3s leave out the opening cysteine and the closing phenylalanine or tryptophan.

SARDGGQTYEQY	TRBV20-1	TRBJ2-7
SVESRSSYNERY	TRBV29-1	TRBJ2-1
SVAGLAGGYNEQF	TRBV29-1	TRBJ2-1
ASTLFGGREQF	TRBV27	TRBJ2-1
ASSPTTGLGHNEQF	TRBV7-9	TRBJ2-1
SARVAYSTDTQY	TRBV20-1	TRBJ2-3
ASRSDRSSYEQY	TRBV6-5	TRBJ2-7
SASSYAVNQPQH	TRBV20-1	TRBJ1-5
ASSPGDRYGYT	TRBV9	TRBJ1-2
ASSSGQSTHSSTDTQY	TRBV5-1	TRBJ2-3
ASSSQGVQETQY	TRBV5-1	TRBJ2-5
ASSLAVGYEQY	TRBV5-1	TRBJ2-7
ASSRTPTGDEQY	TRBV12-3/TRBV12-4	TRBJ2-7
ASSSKPGEGGMDEQF	TRBV9	TRBJ2-1
SVFGINDENIQY	TRBV29-1	TRBJ2-4
AISERPGGAETQY	TRBV10-3	TRBJ2-5
ASSPRTGGDYEQY	TRBV9	TRBJ2-7
ASSSGRVGEQF	TRBV7-9	TRBJ2-1
ASRTPMNTEAF	TRBV6-1	TRBJ1-1
SVGGLAGPTGELF	TRBV29-1	TRBJ2-2
ASSPVQRVGTGELF	TRBV12-3/TRBV12-4	TRBJ2-2
ASSPSTESSYNEQF	TRBV6-4	TRBJ2-1
ASSPTTGGYNEQF	TRBV7-3	TRBJ2-1
ASTQGRLWTEAF	TRBV12-3/TRBV12-4	TRBJ1-1
ASSLLLGDPKEQF	TRBV28	TRBJ2-1
ASHGGLAGGRDWF	TRBV28	TRBJ2-1
SARDSTSREPHTQY	TRBV20-1	TRBJ2-3
ASSLNGGHTDTQY	TRBV7-6	TRBJ2-3
ASSLGGLMDNEQF	TRBV11-2	TRBJ2-1
SVELAVDEQY	TRBV29-1	TRBJ2-7
ASSLRETIYGYT	TRBV7-2	TRBJ1-2